Presented here are 5 T cell receptor beta chains from one specimen sequenced in a study of Ad26.COV2.S vaccination and SARS-CoV-2 variants. Assay: immunoSEQ multiplex PCR; the TCRdb copy retains only in-frame clones and omits some. The sample has around 450,000 clones, over 75% seen once; the top ten hold around 3.6%. Described treatment: around 19 received Ad26.COV2.S at low or high dose, single or two shots; roughly five received placebo; per-sample allocation not given. Sampling was performed 63 days after the first vaccine or placebo injection. The sequencing used peripheral blood, collected in a trial of Ad26.COV2.S vaccine versus placebo. Receptors were obtained from a person aged 18-65 years who received the Ad26.COV2.S COVID-19 vaccine or a placebo.

The chain is built from TRBV20-1 and TRBJ2-5; possible D gene TRBD1, 6 bases. Germline V CDR1 and CDR2: DFQATT, SNEGSKA (reference sequence). Trimming shortened V by 3 bases and J by 4 bases, and 18 bases separated the two germline ends. The CDR3 has 15 amino acids. Here the CDR3 DNA reads TGCAGTGCTAGTGATATCGACAGGAGAGGAGAGACCCAGTACTTC. It is translated as CSASDIDRRGETQYF.

This chain uses TRBV5-1 with TRBJ2-1; tentative D call: TRBD1 (6 bases). The CDR3 is 16 residues long. Germline CDR1 SGHRS, CDR2 YFSETQ. The V gene lost 5 bases and the J gene lost 0 bases, with 15 bases spanning the gap. CDR3 DNA sequence: TGCGCCAGCAGGTTACCGGGACATCCCTCCTACAATGAGCAGTTCTTC. Encoded protein: CASRLPGHPSYNEQFF.

The chain couples TRBV12-3 or TRBV12-4 to TRBJ1-1; no definite D call. The CDR3 totals 13 residues. V was shortened by 6 bases and J by 3 bases, with 11 bases between the two germline ends. CDR3 in DNA: TGTGCCAGCAGCACATCACGGGACACTGAAGCTTTCTTT. It is translated as CASSTSRDTEAFF.

The chain joins TRBV5-8 to TRBJ1-3; D is unresolved. In germline, CDR1 is SGHTS, CDR2 YDEGEE. Trimming shortened V by 0 bases and J by 0 bases, and 7 bases separated the two germline ends. This CDR3 contains 15 residues. Here the CDR3 DNA reads TGTGCCAGCAGCTTGGGGATCGGCTCTGGAAACACCATATATTTT. Translation gives CASSLGIGSGNTIYF.

J is TRBJ2-7 and V is TRBV24-1; TRBD1 matches at 8 bases. V was pared by 5 bases and J by 4 bases, with 6 bases of the junction left unmatched. Per the germline V gene, CDR1 is KGHDR and CDR2 is SFDVKD. The CDR3 totals 14 residues. For the CDR3, the DNA is TGTGCCACCAGTGGCGGACAGGGAGCGTACGAGCAGTACTTC. Amino acids: CATSGGQGAYEQYF.